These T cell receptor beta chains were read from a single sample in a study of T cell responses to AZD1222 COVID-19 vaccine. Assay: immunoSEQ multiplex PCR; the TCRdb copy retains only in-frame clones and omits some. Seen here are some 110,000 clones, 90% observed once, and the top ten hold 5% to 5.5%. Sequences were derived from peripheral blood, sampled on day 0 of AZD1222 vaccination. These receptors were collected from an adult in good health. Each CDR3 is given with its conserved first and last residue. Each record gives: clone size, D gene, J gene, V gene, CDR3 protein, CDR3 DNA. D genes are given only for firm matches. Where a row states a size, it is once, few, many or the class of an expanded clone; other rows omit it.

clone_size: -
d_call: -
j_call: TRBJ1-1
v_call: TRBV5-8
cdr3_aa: CASSFDSLLPTEAFF
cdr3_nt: TGTGCCAGCAGCTTCGACAGCCTTCTGCCTACTGAAGCTTTCTTT

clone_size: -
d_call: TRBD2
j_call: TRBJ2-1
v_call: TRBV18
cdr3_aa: CASSAPGTSGISEQFF
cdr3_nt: TGTGCCAGCTCAGCTCCCGGGACTAGCGGGATTAGTGAGCAGTTCTTC

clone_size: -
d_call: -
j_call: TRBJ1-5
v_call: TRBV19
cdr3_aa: CASSSSGGSNQPQHF
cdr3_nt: TGTGCCAGTTCCTCTTCGGGTGGGAGCAATCAGCCCCAGCATTTT

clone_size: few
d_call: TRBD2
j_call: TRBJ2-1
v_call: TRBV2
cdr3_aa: CAGGLAGSNEQFF
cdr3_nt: TGTGCCGGTGGACTAGCGGGATCCAATGAGCAGTTCTTC

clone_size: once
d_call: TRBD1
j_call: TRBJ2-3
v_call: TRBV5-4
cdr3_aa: CASSGRTGRPDTQYF
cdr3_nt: TGTGCCAGCAGCGGTAGGACAGGTCGGCCAGATACGCAGTATTTT

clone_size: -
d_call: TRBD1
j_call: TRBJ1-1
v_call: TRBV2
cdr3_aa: CASRLDRAGTEAFF
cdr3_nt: TGTGCCAGCAGGTTGGACAGGGCGGGGACTGAAGCTTTCTTT

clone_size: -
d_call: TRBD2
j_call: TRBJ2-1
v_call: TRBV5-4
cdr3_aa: CASSLGQGRGGLNNEQFF
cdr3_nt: TGTGCCAGCAGCTTGGGTCAGGGGCGGGGGGGACTGAACAATGAGCAGTTCTTC

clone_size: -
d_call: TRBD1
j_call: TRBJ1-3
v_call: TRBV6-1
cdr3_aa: CASSENRGSGNTIYF
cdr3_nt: TGTGCCAGCAGTGAGAACAGGGGGTCTGGAAACACCATATATTTT

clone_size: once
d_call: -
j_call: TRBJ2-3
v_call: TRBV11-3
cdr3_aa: CASSLRRLGVTDTQYF
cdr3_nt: TGTGCCAGCAGCTTAAGAAGGCTAGGAGTCACAGATACGCAGTATTTT

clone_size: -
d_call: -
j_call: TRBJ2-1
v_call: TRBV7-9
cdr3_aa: CASSPRGSSYNEQFF
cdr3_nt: TGTGCCAGCAGCCCGAGGGGTAGCTCCTACAATGAGCAGTTCTTC

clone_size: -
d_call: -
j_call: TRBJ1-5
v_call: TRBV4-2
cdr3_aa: CASSQERGGNQPQHF
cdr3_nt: TGTGCCAGCAGCCAAGAGCGAGGAGGCAATCAGCCCCAGCATTTT

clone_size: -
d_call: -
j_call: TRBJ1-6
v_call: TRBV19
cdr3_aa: CASSIDGGDSPLHF
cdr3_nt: TGTGCCAGTAGTATAGATGGAGGGGATTCACCCCTCCACTTT

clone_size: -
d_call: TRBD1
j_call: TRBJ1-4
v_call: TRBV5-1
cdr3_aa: CASSVAQGVGNEKLFF
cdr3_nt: TGCGCCAGCAGCGTGGCCCAGGGGGTGGGAAATGAAAAACTGTTTTTT

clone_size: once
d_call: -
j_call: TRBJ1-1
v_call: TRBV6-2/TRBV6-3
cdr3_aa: CASSYGGAPGEAFF
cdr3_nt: TGTGCCAGCAGTTACGGTGGGGCTCCGGGTGAAGCTTTCTTT

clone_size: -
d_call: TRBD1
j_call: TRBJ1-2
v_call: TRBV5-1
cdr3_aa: CASSFGTGGIYTF
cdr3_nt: TGCGCCAGCAGCTTCGGGACAGGGGGCATCTACACCTTC

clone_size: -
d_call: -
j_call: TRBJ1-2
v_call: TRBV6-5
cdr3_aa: CASSQGAGYTF
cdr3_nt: TGTGCCAGCAGCCAAGGGGCGGGCTACACCTTC

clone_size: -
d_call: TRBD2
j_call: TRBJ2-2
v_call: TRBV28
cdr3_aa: CAIGGIAGSNTGELFF
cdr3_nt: TGTGCCATCGGGGGGATAGCGGGTTCGAACACCGGGGAGCTGTTTTTT

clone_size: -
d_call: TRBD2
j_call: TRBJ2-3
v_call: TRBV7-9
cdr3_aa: CASIPTSGRTDTQYF
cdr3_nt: TGTGCCAGCATCCCTACTAGCGGGAGAACAGATACGCAGTATTTT

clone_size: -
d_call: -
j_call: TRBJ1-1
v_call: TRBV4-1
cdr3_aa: CASSQESQLNTEAFF
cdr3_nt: TGCGCCAGCAGCCAAGAGAGCCAGCTGAACACTGAAGCTTTCTTT

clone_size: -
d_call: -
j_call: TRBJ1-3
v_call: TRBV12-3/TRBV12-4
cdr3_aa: CASRHSGNTIYF
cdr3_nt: TGTGCCAGCAGGCACTCTGGAAACACCATATATTTT

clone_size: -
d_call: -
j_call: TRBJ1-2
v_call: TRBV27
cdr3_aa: CASSLSPDYYGYTF
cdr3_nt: TGTGCCAGCAGTTTATCTCCAGATTACTATGGCTACACCTTC

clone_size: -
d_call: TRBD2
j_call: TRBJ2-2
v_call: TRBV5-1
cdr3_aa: CASSLSGRAVTGELFF
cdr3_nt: TGCGCCAGCAGCTTGAGCGGGAGGGCCGTCACCGGGGAGCTGTTTTTT

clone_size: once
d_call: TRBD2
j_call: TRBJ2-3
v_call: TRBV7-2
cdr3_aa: CASSPRLAGVGDTQYF
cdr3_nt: TGTGCCAGCAGCCCCAGACTAGCGGGAGTCGGAGATACGCAGTATTTT

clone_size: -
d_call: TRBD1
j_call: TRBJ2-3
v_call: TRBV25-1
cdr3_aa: CASSAGQGGKDTQYF
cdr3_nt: TGTGCCAGCAGTGCGGGACAGGGGGGCAAAGATACGCAGTATTTT

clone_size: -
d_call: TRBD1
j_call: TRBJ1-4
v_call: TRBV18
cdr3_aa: CASSSGTGGEKLFF
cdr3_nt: TGTGCCAGCTCATCCGGGACAGGGGGAGAAAAACTGTTTTTT

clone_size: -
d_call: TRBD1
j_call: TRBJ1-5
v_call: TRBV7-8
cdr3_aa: CASSRMGLQGLGGNQPQHF
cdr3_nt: TGTGCCAGCAGCCGAATGGGATTACAGGGGTTGGGAGGCAATCAGCCCCAGCATTTT

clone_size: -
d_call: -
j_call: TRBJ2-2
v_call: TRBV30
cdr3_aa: CAWSPPGELFF
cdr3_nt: TGTGCCTGGAGCCCACCGGGGGAGCTGTTTTTT

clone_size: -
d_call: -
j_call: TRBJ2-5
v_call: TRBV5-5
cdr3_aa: CASSSTGTETQYF
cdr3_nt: TGTGCCAGCAGCTCTACAGGGACGGAGACCCAGTACTTC

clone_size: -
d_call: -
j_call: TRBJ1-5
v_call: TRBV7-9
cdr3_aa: CASSLGRDDQPQHF
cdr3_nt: TGTGCCAGCAGCTTGGGCAGGGACGACCAGCCCCAGCATTTT

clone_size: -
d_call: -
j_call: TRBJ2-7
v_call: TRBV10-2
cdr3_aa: CASRLGPTSSYEQYF
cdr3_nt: TGCGCCAGCAGGCTGGGACCGACGAGCTCCTACGAGCAGTACTTC

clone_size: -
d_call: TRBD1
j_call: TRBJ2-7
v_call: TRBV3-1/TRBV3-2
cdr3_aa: CASSQTGGEQYF
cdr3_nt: TGTGCCAGCAGCCAAACAGGGGGCGAGCAGTACTTC

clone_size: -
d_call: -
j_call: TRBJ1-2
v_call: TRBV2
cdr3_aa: CASRPLRRVANYGYTF
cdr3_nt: TGTGCCAGCAGGCCACTCCGGAGGGTCGCCAACTATGGCTACACCTTC

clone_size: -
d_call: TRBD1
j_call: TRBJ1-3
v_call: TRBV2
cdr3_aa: CASSRDRTSSGNTIYF
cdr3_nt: TGTGCCAGCAGTCGGGACAGGACGAGCTCTGGAAACACCATATATTTT

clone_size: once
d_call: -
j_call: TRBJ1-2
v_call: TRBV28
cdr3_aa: CASSPDSYGYTF
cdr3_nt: TGTGCCAGCAGCCCTGACAGTTATGGCTACACCTTC

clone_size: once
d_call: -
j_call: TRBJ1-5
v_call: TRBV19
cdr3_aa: CASSVREENQPQHF
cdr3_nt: TGTGCCAGTAGTGTCCGGGAGGAAAATCAGCCCCAGCATTTT

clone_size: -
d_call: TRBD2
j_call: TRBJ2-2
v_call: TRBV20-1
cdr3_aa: CSASRSSGTGELFF
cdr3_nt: TGCAGTGCTAGTAGGTCTAGCGGGACCGGGGAGCTGTTTTTT

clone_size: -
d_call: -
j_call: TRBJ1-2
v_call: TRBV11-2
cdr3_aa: CASSLEPMGGYTF
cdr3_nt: TGTGCCAGCAGCTTAGAACCCATGGGTGGCTACACCTTC

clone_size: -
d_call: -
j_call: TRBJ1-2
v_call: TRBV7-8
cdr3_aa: CASSAGVGYTF
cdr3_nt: TGTGCCAGCAGCGCCGGGGTAGGCTACACCTTC

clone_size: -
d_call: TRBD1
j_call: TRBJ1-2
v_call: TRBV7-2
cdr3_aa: CASTLAGGGNGYTF
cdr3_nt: TGTGCCAGCACCTTAGCGGGAGGGGGCAATGGCTACACCTTC

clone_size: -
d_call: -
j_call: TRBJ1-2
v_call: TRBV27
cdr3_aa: CASSTGSSGYTF
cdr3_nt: TGTGCCAGCAGCACGGGGTCCTCTGGCTACACCTTC

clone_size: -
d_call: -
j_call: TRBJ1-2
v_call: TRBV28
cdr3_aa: CASRRGSNYGYTF
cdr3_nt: TGTGCCAGCAGAAGGGGCTCTAACTATGGCTACACCTTC

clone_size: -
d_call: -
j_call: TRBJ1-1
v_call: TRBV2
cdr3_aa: CASSDTDMGEAFF
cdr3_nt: TGTGCCAGCAGTGACACAGATATGGGTGAAGCTTTCTTT

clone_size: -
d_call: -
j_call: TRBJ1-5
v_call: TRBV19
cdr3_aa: CASSATGQLAASNQPQHF
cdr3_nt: TGTGCCAGTAGCGCGACCGGACAGCTTGCGGCCTCTAATCAGCCCCAGCATTTT

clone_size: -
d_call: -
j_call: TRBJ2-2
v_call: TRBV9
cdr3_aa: CASSVEWGRNTGELFF
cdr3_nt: TGTGCCAGCAGCGTAGAGTGGGGGCGGAACACCGGGGAGCTGTTTTTT

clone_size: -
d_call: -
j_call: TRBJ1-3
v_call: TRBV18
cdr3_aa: CASSPGGGGNTIYF
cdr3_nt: TGTGCCAGCTCACCAGGCGGGGGTGGAAACACCATATATTTT

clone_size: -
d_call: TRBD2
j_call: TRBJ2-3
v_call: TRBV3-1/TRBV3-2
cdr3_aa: CASSPTSGSTDTQYF
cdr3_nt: TGTGCCAGCAGCCCAACTAGCGGGAGCACAGATACGCAGTATTTT

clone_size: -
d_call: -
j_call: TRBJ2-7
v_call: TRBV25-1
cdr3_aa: CASSDSLAVTYEQYF
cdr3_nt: TGTGCCAGCAGCGATTCCCTCGCAGTGACCTACGAGCAGTACTTC

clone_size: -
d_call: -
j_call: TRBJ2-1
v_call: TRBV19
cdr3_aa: CASSGQDTLSNEQFF
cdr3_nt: TGTGCCAGTAGTGGGCAGGACACCTTGAGTAATGAGCAGTTCTTC

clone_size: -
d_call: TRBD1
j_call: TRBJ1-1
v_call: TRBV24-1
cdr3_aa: CATSATGTGNTEAFF
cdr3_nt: TGTGCCACCAGTGCGACAGGGACGGGGAACACTGAAGCTTTCTTT

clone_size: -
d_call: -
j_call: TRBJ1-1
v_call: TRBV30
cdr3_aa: CAWGSGMNTEAFF
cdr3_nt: TGTGCCTGGGGCTCGGGGATGAACACTGAAGCTTTCTTT